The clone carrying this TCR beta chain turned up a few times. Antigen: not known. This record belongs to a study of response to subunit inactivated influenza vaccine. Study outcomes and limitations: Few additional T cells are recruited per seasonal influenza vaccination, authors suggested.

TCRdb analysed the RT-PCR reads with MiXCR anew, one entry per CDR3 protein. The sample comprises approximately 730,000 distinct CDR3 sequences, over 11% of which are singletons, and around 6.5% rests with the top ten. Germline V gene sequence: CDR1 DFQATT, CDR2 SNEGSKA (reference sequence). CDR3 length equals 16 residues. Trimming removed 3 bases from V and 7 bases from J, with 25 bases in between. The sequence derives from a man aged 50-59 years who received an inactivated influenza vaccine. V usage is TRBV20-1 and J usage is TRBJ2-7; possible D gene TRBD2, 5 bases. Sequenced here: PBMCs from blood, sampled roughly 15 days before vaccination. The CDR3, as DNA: TGCAGTGCTAGCCCGCCCCTTAGCGTCCCCACTGGGGAGCAGTACTTC. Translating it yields CSASPPLSVPTGEQYF.